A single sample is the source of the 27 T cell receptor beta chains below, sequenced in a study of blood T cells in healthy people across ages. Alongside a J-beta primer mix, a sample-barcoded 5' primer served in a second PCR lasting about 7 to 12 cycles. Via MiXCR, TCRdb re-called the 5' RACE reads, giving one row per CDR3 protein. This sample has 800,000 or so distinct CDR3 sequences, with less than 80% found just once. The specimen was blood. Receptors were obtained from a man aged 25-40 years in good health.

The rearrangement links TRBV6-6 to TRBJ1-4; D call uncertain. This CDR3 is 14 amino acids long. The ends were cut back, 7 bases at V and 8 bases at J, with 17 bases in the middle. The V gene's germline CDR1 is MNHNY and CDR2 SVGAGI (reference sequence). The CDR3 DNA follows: TGTGCCAGCACGTATAGGGAGAGACGGGAAAAACTGTTTTTT. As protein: CASTYRERREKLFF.

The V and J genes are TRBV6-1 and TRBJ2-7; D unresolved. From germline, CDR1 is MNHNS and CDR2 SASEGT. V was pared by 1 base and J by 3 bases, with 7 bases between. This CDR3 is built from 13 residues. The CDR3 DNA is TGTGCCAGCAGTGAAGGGCCGATCTACGAGCAGTACTTC. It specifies CASSEGPIYEQYF.

As DNA, the CDR3 is TGTGCCAGCAGTTACCTCGGAGGGGACACCTCCACAGATACGCAGTATTTT. Protein product: CASSYLGGDTSTDTQYF. The gene calls are TRBV6-5 and TRBJ2-3; the D call may be TRBD1 or TRBD2 (6 bases each). V was cut by 2 bases and J by 2 bases, with 17 bases left in between. The V gene's germline CDR1 is MNHEY and CDR2 SVGAGI. The CDR3 covers 17 residues.

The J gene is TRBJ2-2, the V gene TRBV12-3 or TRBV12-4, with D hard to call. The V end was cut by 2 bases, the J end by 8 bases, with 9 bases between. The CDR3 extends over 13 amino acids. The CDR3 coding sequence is TGTGCCAGCAGTTTATCCTTGATGGGGGAGCTGTTTTTT. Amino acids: CASSLSLMGELFF.

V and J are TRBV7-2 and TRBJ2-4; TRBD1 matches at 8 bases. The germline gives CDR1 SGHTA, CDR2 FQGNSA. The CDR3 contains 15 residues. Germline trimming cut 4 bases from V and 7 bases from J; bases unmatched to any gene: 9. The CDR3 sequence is CASSSSLGQGNIQYF. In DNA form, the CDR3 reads TGTGCCAGCAGCTCAAGCTTAGGACAGGGCAACATTCAGTACTTC.

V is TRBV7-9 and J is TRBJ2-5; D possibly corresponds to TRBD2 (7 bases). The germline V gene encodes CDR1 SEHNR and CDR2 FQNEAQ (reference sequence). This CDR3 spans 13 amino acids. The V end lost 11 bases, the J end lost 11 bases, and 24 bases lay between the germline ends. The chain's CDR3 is CAGGEGDYNEQYF. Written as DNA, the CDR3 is TGTGCCGGGGGGGAGGGGGACTACAATGAGCAGTACTTC.

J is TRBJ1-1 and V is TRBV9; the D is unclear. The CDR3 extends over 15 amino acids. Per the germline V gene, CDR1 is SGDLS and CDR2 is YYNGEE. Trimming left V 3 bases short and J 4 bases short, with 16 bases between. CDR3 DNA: TGTGCCAGCAGCGGATTACAGAGCGGGCCCACTGAAGCTTTCTTT. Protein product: CASSGLQSGPTEAFF. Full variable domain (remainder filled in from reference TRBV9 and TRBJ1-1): DSGVTQTPKHLITATGQRVTLRCSPRSGDLSVYWYQQSLDQGLQFLIQYYNGEERAKGNILERFSAQQFPDLHSELNLSSLELGDSALYFCASSGLQSGPTEAFFGQGTRLTVV.

DNA of the CDR3: TGTGCCAGCAGAAGGGACAGGGGTCTTGTATCGGAGATGAACACTGAAGCTTTCTTT. Its protein is CASRRDRGLVSEMNTEAFF. The chain recombines TRBV7-9 with TRBJ1-1, with TRBD1 identical over 10 bases. Germline values: CDR1 SEHNR, CDR2 FQNEAQ (reference sequence). Unmatched junction bases numbered 16, after V lost 6 bases and J lost 0 bases. The CDR3 is 19 residues long.

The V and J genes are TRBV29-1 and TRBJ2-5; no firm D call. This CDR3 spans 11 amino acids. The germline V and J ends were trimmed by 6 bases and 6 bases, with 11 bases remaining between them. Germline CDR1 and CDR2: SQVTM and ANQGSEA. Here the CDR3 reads CSVDLGQTQYF. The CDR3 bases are TGCAGCGTCGATTTGGGCCAGACCCAGTACTTC.

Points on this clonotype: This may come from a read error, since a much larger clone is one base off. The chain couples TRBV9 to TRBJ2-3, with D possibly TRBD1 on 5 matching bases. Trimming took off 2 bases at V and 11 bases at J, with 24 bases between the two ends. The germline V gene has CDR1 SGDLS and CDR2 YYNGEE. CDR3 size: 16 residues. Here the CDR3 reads CASSVTFSTVQGMQYF. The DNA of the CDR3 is TGTGCCAGCAGCGTTACCTTTTCGACAGTCCAGGGTATGCAGTATTTT.

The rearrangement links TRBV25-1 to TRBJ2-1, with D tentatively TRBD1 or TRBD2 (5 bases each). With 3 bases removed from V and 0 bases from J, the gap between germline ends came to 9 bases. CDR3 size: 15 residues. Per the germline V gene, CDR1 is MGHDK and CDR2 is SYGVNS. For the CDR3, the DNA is TGTGCCAGCAGTGACGGGACCCCCTCCTACAATGAGCAGTTCTTC. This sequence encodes CASSDGTPSYNEQFF.

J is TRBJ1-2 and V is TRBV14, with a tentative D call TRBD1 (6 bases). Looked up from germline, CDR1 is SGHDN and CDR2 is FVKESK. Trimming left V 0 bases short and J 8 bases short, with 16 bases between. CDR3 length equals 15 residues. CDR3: CASSQDVRGSSGYTF. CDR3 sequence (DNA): TGTGCCAGCAGCCAAGACGTCAGGGGAAGTAGCGGCTACACCTTC.

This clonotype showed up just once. CDR3 protein: CSAYGGTNYGYTF. CDR3 nucleotide sequence: TGCAGCGCCTATGGGGGGACTAACTATGGCTACACCTTC. This sequence joins TRBV29-1 and TRBJ1-2, with a tentative D call TRBD1 (5 bases). The V gene's germline CDR1 is SQVTM and CDR2 ANQGSEA. The length of the CDR3 is 13 residues. Trimming removed 7 bases at V and 0 bases at J, with 12 bases between.

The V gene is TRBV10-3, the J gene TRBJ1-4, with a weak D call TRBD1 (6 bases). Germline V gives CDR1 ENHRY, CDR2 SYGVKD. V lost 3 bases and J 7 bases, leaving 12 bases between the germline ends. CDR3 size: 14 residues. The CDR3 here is CAISDRTDGEKLFF. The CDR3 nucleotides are TGTGCCATCAGTGACCGGACAGACGGTGAAAAACTGTTTTTT.

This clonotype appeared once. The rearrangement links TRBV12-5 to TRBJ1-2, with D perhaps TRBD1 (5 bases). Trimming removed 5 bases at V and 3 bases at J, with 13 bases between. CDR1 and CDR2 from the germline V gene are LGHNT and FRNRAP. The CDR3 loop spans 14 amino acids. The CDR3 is CASGAGGRDYGYTF. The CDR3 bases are TGTGCTAGTGGTGCGGGGGGTCGGGACTATGGCTACACCTTC. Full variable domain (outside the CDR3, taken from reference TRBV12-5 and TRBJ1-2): DARVTQTPRHKVTEMGQEVTMRCQPILGHNTVFWYRQTMMQGLELLAYFRNRAPLDDSGMPKDRFSAEMPDATLATLKIQPSEPRDSAVYFCASGAGGRDYGYTFGSGTRLTVV.

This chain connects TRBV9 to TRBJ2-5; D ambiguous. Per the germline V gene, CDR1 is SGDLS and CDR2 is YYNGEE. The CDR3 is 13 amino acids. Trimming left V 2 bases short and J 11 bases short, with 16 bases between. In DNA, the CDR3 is TGTGCCAGCAGCGTCGGAGCGTATGCTGAGCAGTACTTC. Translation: CASSVGAYAEQYF.

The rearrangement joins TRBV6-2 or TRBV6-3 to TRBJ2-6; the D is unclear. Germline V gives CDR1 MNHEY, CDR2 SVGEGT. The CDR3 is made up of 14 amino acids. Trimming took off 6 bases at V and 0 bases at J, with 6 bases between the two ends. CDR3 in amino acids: CASRRFSGANVLTF. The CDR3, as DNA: TGTGCCAGCAGAAGGTTCTCTGGGGCCAACGTCCTGACTTTC.

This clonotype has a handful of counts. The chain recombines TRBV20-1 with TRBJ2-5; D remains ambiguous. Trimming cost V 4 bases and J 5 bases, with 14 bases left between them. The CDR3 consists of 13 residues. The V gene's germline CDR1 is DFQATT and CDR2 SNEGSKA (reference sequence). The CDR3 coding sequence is TGCAGTGCTATATCACTGCCTGGGGAGACCCAGTACTTC. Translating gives CSAISLPGETQYF.

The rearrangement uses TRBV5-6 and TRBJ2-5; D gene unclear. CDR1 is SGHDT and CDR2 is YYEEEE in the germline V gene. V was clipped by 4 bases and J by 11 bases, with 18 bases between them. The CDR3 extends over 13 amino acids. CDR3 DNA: TGTGCCAGCAGCACTGACAATTACAATGAGCAGTACTTC. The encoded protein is CASSTDNYNEQYF.

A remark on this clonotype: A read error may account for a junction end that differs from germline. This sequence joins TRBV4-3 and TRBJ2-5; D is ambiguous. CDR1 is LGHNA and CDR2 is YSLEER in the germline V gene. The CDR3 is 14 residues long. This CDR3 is CASNQGPSSETQYF. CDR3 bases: TGCGCCAGCAACCAAGGTCCCAGCTCCGAGACCCAGTACTTC.

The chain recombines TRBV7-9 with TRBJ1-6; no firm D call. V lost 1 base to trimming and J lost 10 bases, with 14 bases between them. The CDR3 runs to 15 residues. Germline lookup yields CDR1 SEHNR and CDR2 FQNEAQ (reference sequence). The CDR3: CASSLVAGLDSPLHF. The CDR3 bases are TGTGCCAGCAGCTTAGTGGCCGGCCTTGACTCACCCCTCCACTTT.

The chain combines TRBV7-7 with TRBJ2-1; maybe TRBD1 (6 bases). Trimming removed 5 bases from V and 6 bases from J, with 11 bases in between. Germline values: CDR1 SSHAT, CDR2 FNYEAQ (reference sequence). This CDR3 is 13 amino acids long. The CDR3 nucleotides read TGTGCCAGCAGCGTGCAACAGGGCAATGAGCAGTTCTTC. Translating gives CASSVQQGNEQFF. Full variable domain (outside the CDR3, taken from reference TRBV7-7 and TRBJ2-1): GAGVSQSPRYKVTKRGQDVTLRCDPISSHATLYWYQQALGQGPEFLTYFNYEAQPDKSGLPSDRFSAERPEGSISTLTIQRTEQRDSAMYRCASSVQQGNEQFFGPGTRLTVL.

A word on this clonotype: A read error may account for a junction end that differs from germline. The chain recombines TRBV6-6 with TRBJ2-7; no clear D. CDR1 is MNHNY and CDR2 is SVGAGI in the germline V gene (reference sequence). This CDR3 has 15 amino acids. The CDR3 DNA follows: TGTGCCAGCAGTTACTCGGGAACGGAGCCCTATGAGCAGTACTTC. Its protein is CASSYSGTEPYEQYF.

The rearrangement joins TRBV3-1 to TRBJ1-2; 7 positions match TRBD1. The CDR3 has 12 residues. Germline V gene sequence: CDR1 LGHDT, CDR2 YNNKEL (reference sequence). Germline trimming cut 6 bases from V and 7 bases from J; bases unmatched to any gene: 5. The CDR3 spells CASSPGQVGYTF. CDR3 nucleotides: TGTGCCAGCAGTCCTGGACAGGTTGGCTACACCTTC.

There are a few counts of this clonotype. The CDR3 region has the DNA TGTGCCAGCAGCCTCATCCGGGACAGAGTTAACTATGGCTACACCTTC. This translates into CASSLIRDRVNYGYTF. This chain uses TRBV7-9 with TRBJ1-2; 7 nucleotides align to TRBD1. The CDR3 consists of 16 residues. Germline V CDR1 and CDR2: SEHNR, FQNEAQ (reference sequence). V gave up 5 bases and J gave up 1 base; unmatched junction bases: 10.

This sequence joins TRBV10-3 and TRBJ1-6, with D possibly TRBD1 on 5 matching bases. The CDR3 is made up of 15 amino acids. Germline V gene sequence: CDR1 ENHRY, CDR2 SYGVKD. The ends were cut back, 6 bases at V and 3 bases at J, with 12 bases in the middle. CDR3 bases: TGTGCCATCAGGGAGACAGATTTCTATAATTCACCCCTCCACTTT. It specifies CAIRETDFYNSPLHF.

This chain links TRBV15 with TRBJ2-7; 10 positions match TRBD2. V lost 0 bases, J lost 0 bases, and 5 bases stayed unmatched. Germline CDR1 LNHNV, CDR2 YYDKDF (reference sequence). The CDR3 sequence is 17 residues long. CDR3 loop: CATSRDRLAGASYEQYF. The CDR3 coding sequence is TGTGCCACCAGCAGAGATCGGCTAGCGGGGGCCTCCTACGAGCAGTACTTC.